Below, 7 T cell receptor beta chains from the same sample are listed, as sequenced in a study of blood T cells in healthy people across ages. It was with a sample-barcoded 5' primer and a J-beta primer mix that a second PCR of roughly 7 to 12 cycles was run. Each CDR3 protein gets one entry after TCRdb re-called the 5' RACE reads with MiXCR. Seen here are about 580,000 distinct CDR3 sequences, roughly 48% observed once, and the top ten hold roughly 25%. The sequenced material came from blood. These receptors were collected from an elderly man in good health.

The chain uses TRBV4-2 and TRBJ2-2, with D hard to call. Trimming left V 0 bases short and J 13 bases short, with 18 bases between. The CDR3 contains 15 residues. The germline CDR1 and CDR2 sequences are LGHNA and YNFKEQ. The CDR3 coding sequence is TGTGCCAGCAGCCAAGATAGATCCAAGGCAGGTGTGCTGTTTTTT. Translated: CASSQDRSKAGVLFF.

V usage is TRBV20-1 and J usage is TRBJ2-1; the D is unclear. This CDR3 comprises 12 residues. The V end was cut by 6 bases, the J end by 6 bases, with 12 bases between. CDR1 and CDR2 (germline): DFQATT, SNEGSKA (reference sequence). This CDR3 is CSAKGRTNEQFF. The CDR3, as DNA: TGCAGTGCAAAAGGACGGACCAATGAGCAGTTCTTC.

The rearrangement uses TRBV20-1 and TRBJ2-3; TRBD2 aligns across 10 bases. The length of the CDR3 is 16 residues. V shed 3 bases, J shed 3 bases, and the junction held 9 bases outside the gene matches. Germline V lookup: CDR1 DFQATT, CDR2 SNEGSKA (reference sequence). The CDR3 nucleotides read TGCAGTGCTAGGGCTACTAGCGGGGTGAGGACAGATACGCAGTATTTT. Translating it yields CSARATSGVRTDTQYF.

This clonotype was seen at least ten times. The chain uses TRBV6-5 and TRBJ2-5; 7 bases are shared with TRBD1. Germline V lookup: CDR1 MNHEY, CDR2 SVGAGI. Trimming at V came to 2 bases and at J to 5 bases, leaving 5 bases not matched to a gene. The CDR3 sequence is 14 residues long. As DNA, the CDR3 is TGTGCCAGCAGTTACAAAAGGGGGCCTGAGACCCAGTACTTC. This codes for CASSYKRGPETQYF.

This chain links TRBV29-1 with TRBJ1-4, with D possibly TRBD1 on 5 matching bases. Trimming removed 0 bases from V and 7 bases from J, with 9 bases in between. This CDR3 comprises 13 residues. Germline CDR1 reads SQVTM; CDR2 reads ANQGSEA. CDR3 in amino acids: CSVEEGAREKLFF. In DNA, the CDR3 is TGCAGCGTTGAAGAAGGGGCCCGTGAAAAACTGTTTTTT.

There are many counts of this clonotype. The CDR3 reads CSVEKGGDEQFF. CDR3 nucleotides: TGCAGCGTTGAAAAGGGGGGCGATGAGCAGTTCTTC. J is TRBJ2-1 and V is TRBV29-1, with D possibly being TRBD1 or TRBD2 (6 bases each). V lost 2 bases to trimming and J lost 8 bases, with 10 bases between them. The CDR3 contains 12 residues. Germline lookup yields CDR1 SQVTM and CDR2 ANQGSEA.

This clonotype appeared once. Mismatch with germline at one junction end may stem from a read error. The V call is TRBV7-2, the J call TRBJ2-1; D perhaps matches TRBD2 (5 bases). This CDR3 is 18 amino acids long. Germline lookup yields CDR1 SGHTA and CDR2 FQGNSA. In DNA form, the CDR3 reads TGTGTCAGCAGCTTAGATGTTAGGCGGGCCCGAGCCTACAATGAGCAGTTCTTC. Translated, it gives CVSSLDVRRARAYNEQFF.